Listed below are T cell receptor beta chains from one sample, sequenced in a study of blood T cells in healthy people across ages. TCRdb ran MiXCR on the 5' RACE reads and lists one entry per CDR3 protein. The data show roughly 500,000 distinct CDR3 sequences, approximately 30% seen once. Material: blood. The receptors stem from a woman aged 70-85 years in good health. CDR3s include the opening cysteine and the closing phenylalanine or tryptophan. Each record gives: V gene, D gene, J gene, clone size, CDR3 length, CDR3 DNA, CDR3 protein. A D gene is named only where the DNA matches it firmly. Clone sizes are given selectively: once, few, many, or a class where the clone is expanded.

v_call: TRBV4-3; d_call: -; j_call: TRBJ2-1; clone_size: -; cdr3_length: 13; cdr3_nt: TGCGCCAGCAGCCAACTTAGGGGCTATGAGCAGTTCTTC; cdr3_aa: CASSQLRGYEQFF
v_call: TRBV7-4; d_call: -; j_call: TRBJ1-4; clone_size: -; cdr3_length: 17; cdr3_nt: TGTGCCAGCAGCTTAGCTCCACTTTCCTCAACTAATGAAAAACTGTTTTTT; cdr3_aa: CASSLAPLSSTNEKLFF
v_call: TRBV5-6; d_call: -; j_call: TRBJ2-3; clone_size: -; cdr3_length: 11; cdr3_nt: TGTGCCAGCAGCTACTCGGGTTTGCAGTATTTT; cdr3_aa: CASSYSGLQYF
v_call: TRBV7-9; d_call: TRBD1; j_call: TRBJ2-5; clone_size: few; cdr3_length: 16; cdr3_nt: TGTGCCAGCAGCTTAGCGCGGGGACAGGTCCAAGAGACCCAGTACTTC; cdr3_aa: CASSLARGQVQETQYF
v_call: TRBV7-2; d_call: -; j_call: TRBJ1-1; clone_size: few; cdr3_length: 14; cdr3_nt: TGTGCCAGCAGGACCCCTACGGAGGACACTGAAGCTTTCTTT; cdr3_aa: CASRTPTEDTEAFF
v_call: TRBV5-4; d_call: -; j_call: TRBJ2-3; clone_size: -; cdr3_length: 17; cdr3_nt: TGTGCCAGCAGCTTGGGTTTGGGACCCACAAACACAGATACGCAGTATTTT; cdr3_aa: CASSLGLGPTNTDTQYF
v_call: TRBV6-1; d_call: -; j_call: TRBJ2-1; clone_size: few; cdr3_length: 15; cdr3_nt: TGTGCCAGCAGTGCCCCCCGGACTCGCTCCAATGAGCAGTTCTTC; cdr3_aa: CASSAPRTRSNEQFF
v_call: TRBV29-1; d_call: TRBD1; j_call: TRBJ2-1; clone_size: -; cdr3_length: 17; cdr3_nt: TGCAGCGTTGAATTTGGGACAGGGCTCCCTTTTGGGAATGAGCAGTTCTTC; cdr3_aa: CSVEFGTGLPFGNEQFF
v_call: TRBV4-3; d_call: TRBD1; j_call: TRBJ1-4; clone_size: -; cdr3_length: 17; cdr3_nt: TGCGCCAGCAGCCAAGAATGGGCCGGGGACAGGGACGAAAAACTGTTTTTT; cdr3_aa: CASSQEWAGDRDEKLFF
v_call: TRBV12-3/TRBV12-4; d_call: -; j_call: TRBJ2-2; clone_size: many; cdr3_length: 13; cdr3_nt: TGTGCCAGCAGTTTAAGGAACACCGGGGAGCTGTTTTTT; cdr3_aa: CASSLRNTGELFF